The 30 T cell receptor beta chains reported below all come from one sample, sequenced in a study of blood T cell repertoires in COVID-19. Sequenced by immunoSEQ multiplex PCR; TCRdb stores in-frame clones only, minus some. Of 450,000 or so clones listed, 89% are singletons. Sequencing was performed on peripheral blood. Receptor source: a man aged 18-30 years with COVID-19, enrolled during active disease.

The chain couples TRBV6-6 to TRBJ2-3, with 8 bases matching TRBD2. Germline lookup yields CDR1 MNHNY and CDR2 SVGAGI (reference sequence). V lost 7 bases to trimming and J lost 2 bases; unmatched junction nucleotides: 11. There are 16 residues in the CDR3. CDR3: CASMRPLAESTDTQYF. In nucleotides, the CDR3 is TGTGCCAGCATGCGGCCACTAGCGGAATCCACAGATACGCAGTATTTT.

The chain combines TRBV3-1 (or the pseudogene TRBV3-2) with TRBJ2-6, with 10 positions matching TRBD1. CDR1 and CDR2 from the germline V gene are LGHDT and YNNKEL (reference sequence). V shed 6 bases, J shed 1 base, and the junction held 6 bases outside the gene matches. CDR3 length: 17 amino acids. The CDR3: CASSLGQGGSGANVLTF. In DNA, the CDR3 is TGTGCCAGCAGTCTCGGACAGGGGGGATCTGGGGCCAACGTCCTGACTTTC.

This clone was detected a few times. CDR3 DNA sequence: TGTGCCAGCAGAGGTGACAGGGGAGAGACCCAGTACTTC. Residues: CASRGDRGETQYF. V is TRBV11-2 and J is TRBJ2-5; 8 positions match TRBD1. CDR3 length equals 13 residues. After removal of 6 bases from V and 4 bases from J, the junction contained 4 bases not matched to a gene. CDR1 is SGHAT and CDR2 is FQNNGV in the germline V gene.

The rearrangement links TRBV6-1 to TRBJ1-6; D gene unclear. The CDR3 runs to 15 residues. V lost 2 bases and J lost 8, with 13 bases in between. Looked up from germline, CDR1 is MNHNS and CDR2 is SASEGT. The CDR3, as DNA: TGTGCCAGCAGTGAACTGAGGAGCCGGGATTCACCCCTCCACTTT. Translation: CASSELRSRDSPLHF.

The chain couples TRBV18 to TRBJ2-2; 8 bases are a match to TRBD1. CDR3 length: 15 residues. Losses at the gene ends were 6 bases for V and 6 bases for J; bases not matched to a gene: 9. The germline CDR1 and CDR2 sequences are KGHSH and LQKENI. The CDR3 DNA is TGTGCCAGCTCCAAAGCAGGGGGCAACGCCGGGGAGCTGTTTTTT. Translation: CASSKAGGNAGELFF.

In DNA form, the CDR3 reads TGTGCCAGCAGTAGGACTAGCGGGAGAGATACGCAGTATTTT. It encodes CASSRTSGRDTQYF. This chain connects TRBV2 to TRBJ2-3; the match to TRBD2 covers 13 bases. Germline loops: CDR1 SNHLY, CDR2 FYNNEI. The CDR3 extends over 14 amino acids. V dropped 5 bases and J dropped 5; count of bases not matched to a gene: 1.

This chain uses TRBV6-5 with TRBJ2-2; possibly TRBD2 for D (5 bases). Trimming removed 0 bases at V and 5 bases at J, with 10 bases between. The CDR3 consists of 15 residues. The germline V gene has CDR1 MNHEY and CDR2 SVGAGI. The CDR3 nucleotides are TGTGCCAGCAGTTACTCGATGCGGGTTACCGGGGAGCTGTTTTTT. Encoded protein: CASSYSMRVTGELFF.

The J gene is TRBJ2-7, the V gene TRBV25-1; 8 nucleotides match TRBD1. Germline V lookup: CDR1 MGHDK, CDR2 SYGVNS. The CDR3 spans 13 residues. Trimming removed 8 bases from V and 2 bases from J; junction bases left unmatched: 5. CDR3 nucleotide sequence: TGTGCCAGCGCTATGACAGGGGCCTACGAGCAGTACTTC. The encoded protein is CASAMTGAYEQYF.

This chain connects TRBV29-1 to TRBJ2-1; no clear D gene. V was clipped by 5 bases and J by 5 bases, with 16 bases between them. Germline assignment: CDR1 SQVTM and CDR2 ANQGSEA. CDR3 length equals 14 residues. CDR3 region: CSVLAAAHDNEQFF. The CDR3 bases are TGCAGCGTTCTGGCCGCGGCGCACGACAATGAGCAGTTCTTC.

The chain carries TRBV4-1 and TRBJ1-1; 7 bases match TRBD1. The germline CDR1 and CDR2 sequences are MGHRA and YSYEKL. The CDR3 is 18 amino acids. Unmatched junction bases numbered 14, after V lost 4 bases and J lost 0 bases. The DNA of the CDR3 is TGCGCCAGCAGCCCTGGACCGAGGGACAGATTTTTGAACACTGAAGCTTTCTTT. The encoded protein is CASSPGPRDRFLNTEAFF.

For this clone: Germline and junction disagree at one end, which may indicate a read error. The chain is built from TRBV7-7 and TRBJ2-5; 10 nucleotides line up with TRBD1. CDR3 size: 15 residues. Per the germline V gene, CDR1 is SSHAT and CDR2 is FNYEAQ (reference sequence). The CDR3 DNA sequence: TGTGCTAGCAGCAAAGCGGGACAGGGGACAGAGACCCAGTACTTC. As protein: CASSKAGQGTETQYF.

The V gene is TRBV5-4, the J gene TRBJ1-2; TRBD1 matches 8 bases. The germline V gene encodes CDR1 SGHNT and CDR2 YYREEE (reference sequence). J gave up 8 bases and V 6 bases, and 12 bases lay outside the gene matches. The CDR3 covers 14 residues. The CDR3, as DNA: TGTGCCAGCACCATTACAGGGGGTGGTAAAGGCTACACCTTC. This codes for CASTITGGGKGYTF.

The rearrangement joins TRBV25-1 to TRBJ2-2, with 12 positions matching TRBD2. CDR1 MGHDK and CDR2 SYGVNS come from the germline V gene. The CDR3 has 18 amino acids. After removal of 3 bases from V and 3 bases from J, the junction contained 8 bases not matched to a gene. CDR3 in DNA: TGTGCCAGCAGTGATCTAACTAGCGGGGGGTTGTACACCGGGGAGCTGTTTTTT. Amino acids: CASSDLTSGGLYTGELFF. The full variable domain, with the rest looked up from reference TRBV25-1 and TRBJ2-2, is EADIYQTPRYLVIGTGKKITLECSQTMGHDKMYWYQQDPGMELHLIHYSYGVNSTEKGDLSSESTVSRIRTEHFPLTLESARPSHTSQYLCASSDLTSGGLYTGELFFGEGSRLTVL.

The chain combines TRBV2 with TRBJ2-4; D is ambiguous. V was clipped by 8 bases and J by 1 base, with 12 bases between them. Germline V CDR1 and CDR2: SNHLY, FYNNEI. This CDR3 is 14 amino acids long. CDR3 residues: CASLDTLAKNIQYF. For the CDR3, the DNA is TGTGCCAGCTTAGATACCCTGGCCAAAAACATTCAGTACTTC.

The chain couples TRBV11-3 to TRBJ2-7; 10 bases fit TRBD2. The germline V gene has CDR1 SGHNT and CDR2 YENEEA. J gave up 3 bases and V 0 bases, and 8 bases lay outside the gene matches. The CDR3 is 17 residues long. CDR3 nucleotides: TGTGCCAGCAGCTTAGATCTACTAGCGGGAACTAACTACGAGCAGTACTTC. Its protein product is CASSLDLLAGTNYEQYF.

The genes are TRBV7-8 and TRBJ2-2; D perhaps matches TRBD1 (6 bases). Between the trimmed V and J ends, which lost 5 bases and 3 bases, there was a span of 13 bases. The CDR3 consists of 15 residues. CDR1 is SGHVS, CDR2 FQNEAQ, per germline. The CDR3 DNA follows: TGTGCCAGCAGCACGGACAGATTAGACACCGGGGAGCTGTTTTTT. Translation gives CASSTDRLDTGELFF.

The chain recombines TRBV29-1 with TRBJ1-1; D unclear. CDR3 length equals 15 residues. CDR1 is SQVTM, CDR2 ANQGSEA, per germline. V was trimmed by 6 bases and J by 0 bases, leaving 17 bases between them. CDR3 sequence reads: CSVRRLMTVNTEAFF. CDR3 nucleotide sequence: TGCAGCGTCCGACGACTGATGACGGTGAACACTGAAGCTTTCTTT.

The genes are TRBV5-1 and TRBJ1-1; TRBD1 might be the D (5 bases). The CDR3 spans 14 residues. V dropped 4 bases and J dropped 5 bases, with 15 bases sitting between them. Germline assignment: CDR1 SGHRS and CDR2 YFSETQ. The DNA of the CDR3 is TGCGCCAGCAGCCTGTTTCAGGGTTGGACTGAAGCTTTCTTT. Protein product: CASSLFQGWTEAFF.

CDR3 in amino acids: CASSLPGGGRETQYF. The CDR3 coding sequence is TGCGCCAGCAGCTTGCCCGGGGGGGGCCGGGAGACCCAGTACTTC. This rearrangement joins TRBV5-1 to TRBJ2-5, with 8 bases identical to TRBD2. CDR1 and CDR2 (germline): SGHRS, YFSETQ. J was trimmed by 5 bases and V by 1 base; bases with no gene match: 7. This CDR3 contains 15 residues. The full variable domain, in which reference TRBV5-1 and TRBJ2-5 provide the parts outside the CDR3, is KAGVTQTPRYLIKTRGQQVTLSCSPISGHRSVSWYQQTPGQGLQFLFEYFSETQRNKGNFPGRFSGRQFSNSRSEMNVSTLELGDSALYLCASSLPGGGRETQYFGPGTRLLVL.

The sample holds one count of this clone. Other nucleotide sequences in the sample specify the same CDR3. The chain couples TRBV12-3 or TRBV12-4 to TRBJ1-2; tentatively, D is TRBD1 (6 bases). There are 12 residues in the CDR3. Between the trimmed V and J ends, which lost 3 bases and 8 bases, there was a span of 10 bases. The CDR3 DNA reads TGTGCCAGCAGTTTGACAGGCTACGGCTACACCTTC. This codes for CASSLTGYGYTF.

The V gene is TRBV7-8, the J gene TRBJ1-5; the D is unclear. The CDR3 has 13 residues. Germline-derived CDR1 and CDR2 are SGHVS and FQNEAQ. Between the trimmed V and J ends, which lost 1 base and 1 base, there was a span of 2 bases. CDR3 amino acids: CASSLVSNQPQHF. The CDR3 DNA follows: TGTGCCAGCAGCTTAGTAAGCAATCAGCCCCAGCATTTT.

This chain uses TRBV29-1 with TRBJ2-2, with D perhaps TRBD2 (5 bases). Germline V CDR1 and CDR2: SQVTM, ANQGSEA. Trimming removed 6 bases at V and 2 bases at J, with 31 bases between. The CDR3 length is 20 residues. The CDR3, as DNA: TGCAGCGTCAAACTGTCCGGAGCGAGTTTGAGGACTCTCAACACCGGGGAGCTGTTTTTT. Translation gives CSVKLSGASLRTLNTGELFF.

This chain uses TRBV30 with TRBJ1-5; no reliable D call. V was clipped by 5 bases and J by 0 bases, with 14 bases between them. The CDR3 consists of 15 residues. Germline V gives CDR1 GTSNPN, CDR2 SVGIG (reference sequence). The chain's CDR3 is CAWGRSRYSNQPQHF. In nucleotides, the CDR3 is TGTGCCTGGGGAAGAAGCCGCTATAGCAATCAGCCCCAGCATTTT.

The V gene is TRBV2, the J gene TRBJ2-1, with D maybe TRBD2 (6 bases). The CDR3 contains 15 residues. Trimming took 4 bases from V and 3 from J, leaving 13 bases between them. Looked up from germline, CDR1 is SNHLY and CDR2 is FYNNEI. The DNA for the CDR3 is TGTGCCAGCAGTGCGGGGCGGGAAGGCTACAATGAGCAGTTCTTC. This gives the protein CASSAGREGYNEQFF.

The V and J genes are TRBV3-1 (or the pseudogene TRBV3-2) and TRBJ2-3, with 7 bases fitting TRBD2. Losses at the gene ends were 6 bases for V and 0 bases for J; bases not matched to a gene: 9. Germline CDR1 LGHDT, CDR2 YNNKEL (reference sequence). This CDR3 is built from 16 residues. CDR3 bases: TGTGCCAGCAGGATACTGCTAGCGGATAGCACAGATACGCAGTATTTT. This translates into CASRILLADSTDTQYF.

The chain joins TRBV27 to TRBJ2-1; TRBD1 matches at 7 bases. The CDR3 is 14 residues long. CDR1 is MNHEY and CDR2 is SMNVEV in the germline V gene (reference sequence). The V gene end was trimmed by 6 bases and the J gene end by 1 base; junction bases not matched to a gene: 3. The CDR3 coding sequence is TGTGCCAGCAGCCCAGGGGGTTCCTACAATGAGCAGTTCTTC. The encoded protein is CASSPGGSYNEQFF.

V usage is TRBV2 and J usage is TRBJ2-1; D is unclear. CDR3 length: 12 amino acids. Germline V lookup: CDR1 SNHLY, CDR2 FYNNEI. The V end was cut by 3 bases, the J end by 10 bases, with 10 bases between. In nucleotides, the CDR3 is TGTGCCAGCAGTGATTGGCAGAAAGAGCAGTTCTTC. It yields the protein CASSDWQKEQFF.

This chain links TRBV3-1 (or the pseudogene TRBV3-2) with TRBJ2-7; 8 positions agree with TRBD2. The CDR3 length is 13 residues. CDR1 is LGHDT and CDR2 is YNNKEL in the germline V gene (reference sequence). V was clipped by 2 bases and J by 5 bases; unmatched bases: 2. In DNA form, the CDR3 reads TGTGCCAGCAGCCAACGGGAGGGCAACGAGCAGTACTTC. It encodes CASSQREGNEQYF.

The J gene is TRBJ2-1, the V gene TRBV9; 10 nucleotides agree with TRBD2. Germline lookup yields CDR1 SGDLS and CDR2 YYNGEE. This CDR3 spans 15 amino acids. V trimming: 2 bases; J trimming: 7 bases; junction bases outside the gene matches: 6. This CDR3 reads CASSVGAAGGNEQFF. The CDR3 DNA sequence: TGTGCCAGCAGCGTTGGGGCAGCGGGAGGGAATGAGCAGTTCTTC. Based on the CDR3 plus reference TRBV9 and TRBJ2-1, the full variable domain is DSGVTQTPKHLITATGQRVTLRCSPRSGDLSVYWYQQSLDQGLQFLIQYYNGEERAKGNILERFSAQQFPDLHSELNLSSLELGDSALYFCASSVGAAGGNEQFFGPGTRLTVL.

This chain links TRBV11-1 with TRBJ2-4, with D possibly being TRBD2 (6 bases). Trimming removed 5 bases at V and 5 bases at J, with 13 bases between. This CDR3 region has 14 residues. CDR1 is SGHAT and CDR2 is FQDESV in the germline V gene (reference sequence). CDR3 sequence: CASSRRAYENIQYF. The CDR3 DNA sequence: TGTGCCAGCAGCCGGAGGGCTTATGAAAACATTCAGTACTTC.